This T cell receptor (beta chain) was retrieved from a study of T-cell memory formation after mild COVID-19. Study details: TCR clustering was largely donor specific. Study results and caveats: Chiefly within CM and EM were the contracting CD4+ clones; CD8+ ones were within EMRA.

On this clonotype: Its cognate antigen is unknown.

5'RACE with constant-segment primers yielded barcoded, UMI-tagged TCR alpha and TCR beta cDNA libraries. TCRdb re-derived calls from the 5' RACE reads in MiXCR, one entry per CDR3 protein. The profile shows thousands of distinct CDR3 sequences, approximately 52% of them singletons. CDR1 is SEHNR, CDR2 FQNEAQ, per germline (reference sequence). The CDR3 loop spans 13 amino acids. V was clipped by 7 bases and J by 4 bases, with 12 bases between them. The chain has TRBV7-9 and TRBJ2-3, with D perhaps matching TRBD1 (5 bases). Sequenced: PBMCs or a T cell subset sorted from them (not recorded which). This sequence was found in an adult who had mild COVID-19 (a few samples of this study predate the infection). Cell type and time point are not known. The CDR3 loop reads CASTMTVADTQYF. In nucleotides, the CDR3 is TGTGCCAGCACCATGACAGTGGCAGATACGCAGTATTTT.